A single T cell receptor (beta chain) is shown here with its context. Its antigen has not been determined. Base qualities are not provided; no much larger clone lies one nucleotide away. The sample belongs to a study of blood T cell repertoires in COVID-19 (TCRdb year 2020). Regarding the complete study: Samples covering the acute and convalescent phases of COVID-19 were provided by collaborators in the United States, Italy and Spain. Deeply sampled blood TCRbeta repertoires from subjects exposed to, actively infected with, or recovered from COVID-19 were included in the dataset. The material from the prospective study consisted of cDNA or gDNA derived from T cells, B-cell-depleted T cells, or PBMCs. The samples were drawn from two sources: the first 160 participants of the ongoing ImmuneRACE study, and 1,254 subjects contributed by 6 global collaborators. A de-identified subject ID, COVID-19 status, age in years and sex were almost always included in the sample metadata. The repertoires were released in a freely available public database intended as a resource for research on the immune response to SARS-CoV-2. Where available, HLA class I and class II types were taken from metadata supplied by the sample provider and were not determined by assay-based typing.

What the work shows at the level of the full study, not this receptor alone: The amount of clinical and demographic metadata varied by source and participant and was provided uncurated.

In Seattle, one collaborating source enrolled patients while the infection was active and tracked those patients longitudinally over the course of disease. Each collaborating institution followed its own protocols to collect whole blood in K2EDTA tubes. For TCRbeta analysis, collaborators shipped samples in one of three forms: frozen whole blood, isolated PBMCs, or DNA extracted from either of those sample types. According to the germline V gene, CDR1 reads LGHNA and CDR2 reads YNFKEQ. Including the terminal cysteine and phenylalanine, the CDR3 comprises 16 residues. Here the CDR3 DNA is all that survives: 48 bases in frame from base 1. The junction carries 15 bases between V and J, which are trimmed by 1 base and 3 bases respectively. TCRbeta CDR3 regions were amplified from genomic DNA using the immunoSEQ Assay, a bias-controlled multiplex PCR. The study's processing was this. The number of nucleated cells in each sample was estimated by amplification of reference gene primers within the assay. To quantify the absolute abundance of each unique TCRbeta CDR3 rearrangement, sequence reads were collapsed and filtered. For each sample, productive Simpson clonality was calculated as the square root of Simpson's diversity index over productive rearrangements. TCRdb holds this immuneACCESS table with in-frame rearrangements only. Some clones are missing; in checked studies, unresolved V genes explain under half, and the rest has no known cause. V and J calls and clone size are those listed in that table; D and trimming were worked out from the DNA. Here the sample has over 70,000 clones; 70% to 90% occur a single time. The ten largest clones add up to over 9.5% of the sample.

The sequence links TRBV4-2 to TRBJ1-2, with a weak D call of TRBD1 (5 bases match). The sequencing input was peripheral blood. This sequence was found in a man in his 60s with COVID-19, enrolled during active disease. The CDR3 protein: CASSQGRGEGDYGYTF. The nucleotide sequence reads as follows: TGTGCCAGCAGCCAAGGGCGGGGCGAGGGAGACTATGGCTACACCTTC.